The 8 T cell receptor beta chains reported below all come from one sample, sequenced in a study of cytomegalovirus exposure and HLA in healthy donors. PCR used 60 Vbeta primers and 13 Jbeta primers. Clones were sequenced by immunoSEQ multiplex PCR, and TCRdb holds only the in-frame ones, with some missing. The repertoire consists of some 210,000 clones, with around 73% occurring once and the leading ten covering around 4%. Sample: PBMCs. These receptors were collected from a male donor in good health and CMV-seronegative.

The rearrangement uses TRBV15 and TRBJ2-7, with TRBD2 as a possible D gene (5 bases). CDR3 size: 14 residues. Looked up from germline, CDR1 is LNHNV and CDR2 is YYDKDF (reference sequence). Trimming cost V 0 bases and J 1 base, with 7 bases left between them. The CDR3 DNA follows: TGTGCCACCAGCAGAGAGAGGGCTTCCTACGAGCAGTACTTC. Its translation is CATSRERASYEQYF.

The chain carries TRBV6-5 and TRBJ2-2; 7 positions match TRBD1. Germline V gene data show CDR1 as MNHEY and CDR2 as SVGAGI. The junction had 8 bases not matched to a gene; V was cut back by 6 bases and J by 4 bases. The CDR3 is made up of 15 amino acids. CDR3 protein: CASSRQGLSTGELFF. In DNA form, the CDR3 reads TGTGCCAGCAGCCGACAGGGCCTATCCACCGGGGAGCTGTTTTTT.

This sequence joins TRBV27 and TRBJ2-7, with 10 bases identical to TRBD2. Trimming at V came to 5 bases and at J to 3 bases, leaving 4 bases not matched to a gene. Germline loops: CDR1 MNHEY, CDR2 SMNVEV (reference sequence). The CDR3 has 14 amino acids. The CDR3 loop reads CASSPGLAFYEQYF. For the CDR3, the DNA is TGTGCCAGCAGTCCGGGACTAGCGTTCTACGAGCAGTACTTC.

The CDR3: CASIDTGRDQPQHF. The CDR3 DNA is TGTGCCAGCATTGACACAGGGAGGGATCAGCCCCAGCATTTT. This chain joins TRBV6-5 and TRBJ1-5; D perhaps matches TRBD1 (6 bases). The CDR3 consists of 14 residues. Trimming removed 7 bases at V and 5 bases at J, with 15 bases between. The germline V gene encodes CDR1 MNHEY and CDR2 SVGAGI.

This chain connects TRBV11-2 to TRBJ2-1, with 11 bases matching TRBD2. Germline loops: CDR1 SGHAT, CDR2 FQNNGV. CDR3 length: 15 residues. V lost 5 bases and J lost 5; bases outside the gene matches: 5. This CDR3 is CASSRTSGSNNEQFF. In DNA form, the CDR3 reads TGTGCCAGCAGCCGAACTAGCGGGAGCAACAATGAGCAGTTCTTC.

This clone appeared a few times. The chain carries TRBV28 and TRBJ1-5; no clear D. The CDR3 is made up of 13 amino acids. The germline CDR1 and CDR2 sequences are MDHEN and SYDVKM. V was pared by 9 bases and J by 1 base, with 10 bases between. CDR3 loop: CASTGTSNQPQHF. In DNA form, the CDR3 reads TGTGCCAGTACGGGAACCAGCAATCAGCCCCAGCATTTT.

This chain links TRBV5-6 with TRBJ2-7; D might be TRBD2 (6 bases). Germline loops: CDR1 SGHDT, CDR2 YYEEEE. Trimming left V 2 bases short and J 5 bases short, with 17 bases between. The CDR3 has 15 residues. The CDR3 spells CASSFRTGVSDEQYF. The CDR3 nucleotides are TGTGCCAGCAGCTTCCGTACGGGGGTTAGCGACGAGCAGTACTTC.

The CDR3, as DNA: TGTGCCAGCAGACCCAATCCTAGCGGGAGAGTGGGGGGGACAGATACGCAGTATTTT. It codes for CASRPNPSGRVGGTDTQYF. The chain combines TRBV7-8 with TRBJ2-3; 10 nucleotides line up with TRBD2. This CDR3 has 19 amino acids. V shed 6 bases, J shed 3 bases, and the junction held 18 bases outside the gene matches. CDR1 is SGHVS, CDR2 FQNEAQ, per germline.